Presented here are 27 T cell receptor beta chains from one specimen sequenced in a study of OX40 agonist ivuxolimab in advanced cancers. Assay used: immunoSEQ multiplex PCR; TCRdb lists only in-frame clones, some missing. The top ten clones hold 4% of a sample with 65,000 to 75,000 clones, roughly nine tenths of them seen once. This specimen was CD4+ or CD8+ T cells sorted from blood, taken in a trial of the OX40 agonist ivuxolimab. Receptors were obtained from an adult with an advanced solid tumor such as melanoma, head and neck, liver or kidney cancer.

V and J are TRBV28 and TRBJ1-2; 7 bases line up with TRBD1. V gave up 6 bases and J gave up 4 bases; unmatched junction bases: 5. Germline CDR1 MDHEN, CDR2 SYDVKM. This CDR3 spans 13 amino acids. CDR3 loop: CASRPTGFYGYTF. The CDR3 region has the DNA TGTGCCAGCAGGCCGACAGGGTTCTATGGCTACACCTTC.

The V and J genes are TRBV5-1 and TRBJ2-5; no reliable D call. The CDR3 consists of 14 residues. Trimming left V 0 bases short and J 1 base short, with 7 bases between. Germline V lookup: CDR1 SGHRS, CDR2 YFSETQ. CDR3 in amino acids: CASSLAVTQETQYF. The CDR3 nucleotides read TGCGCCAGCAGCTTGGCAGTCACCCAAGAGACCCAGTACTTC.

The V call is TRBV4-1, the J call TRBJ1-6; D is uncertain. CDR3 length: 14 amino acids. Looked up from germline, CDR1 is MGHRA and CDR2 is YSYEKL. V was pared by 3 bases and J by 4 bases, with 7 bases between. CDR3 bases: TGCGCCAGCAGCCAGGAGCAATATAATTCACCCCTCCACTTT. Translated: CASSQEQYNSPLHF.

The rearrangement joins TRBV27 to TRBJ2-5; a possible D gene is TRBD1 (6 bases). V shed 4 bases and J shed 1 base, with 16 bases lying between them. The CDR3 length is 16 residues. Germline lookup yields CDR1 MNHEY and CDR2 SMNVEV (reference sequence). CDR3 nucleotides: TGTGCCAGCAGTTCCCACTCAGGGGCTCCCCAAGAGACCCAGTACTTC. Translation: CASSSHSGAPQETQYF.

Only a few counts were recorded for this clone. The genes are TRBV10-3 and TRBJ1-2, with D hard to call. Germline lookup yields CDR1 ENHRY and CDR2 SYGVKD. The CDR3 covers 15 residues. V lost 6 bases and J lost 0, with 14 bases in between. CDR3 bases: TGTGCCATCAGCCTCCAGCGAGAGGCTAACTATGGCTACACCTTC. Its protein is CAISLQREANYGYTF.

V and J are TRBV2 and TRBJ1-5, with D unresolved. V was trimmed by 1 base and J by 9 bases, leaving 10 bases between them. This CDR3 spans 13 amino acids. From germline, CDR1 is SNHLY and CDR2 FYNNEI. Here the CDR3 DNA reads TGTGCCAGCAGTGAAGGGCTGGGGTTGCCCCAGCATTTT. This translates into CASSEGLGLPQHF.

V gene TRBV4-2 combines with J gene TRBJ1-2, with TRBD1 identical over 8 bases. This CDR3 spans 15 amino acids. The ends lost 1 base at V and 6 bases at J; junction bases unmatched: 7. Germline CDR1 reads LGHNA; CDR2 reads YNFKEQ. The CDR3 loop reads CASSQGGRTGNGYTF. CDR3 nucleotide sequence: TGTGCCAGCAGCCAAGGTGGTCGGACAGGGAATGGCTACACCTTC.

The chain links TRBV10-3 to TRBJ2-5; D unclear. Germline CDR1 reads ENHRY; CDR2 reads SYGVKD. This CDR3 has 15 amino acids. Deletions cut 0 bases from V and 1 base from J, with 9 bases between. The CDR3 protein is CAISESLGLQETQYF. Here the CDR3 DNA reads TGTGCCATCAGTGAGTCGCTAGGGCTCCAAGAGACCCAGTACTTC.

This sequence joins TRBV27 and TRBJ2-1, with 9 bases fitting TRBD2. This CDR3 has 13 residues. V was clipped by 6 bases and J by 11 bases; unmatched bases: 8. CDR1 and CDR2 (germline): MNHEY, SMNVEV (reference sequence). The CDR3 loop reads CASRPSGIIKQFF. DNA for the CDR3: TGTGCCAGCAGACCTAGCGGGATCATCAAGCAGTTCTTC.

The chain links TRBV5-1 to TRBJ1-2; 9 bases agree with TRBD1. This CDR3 region has 15 residues. Germline CDR1 and CDR2: SGHRS and YFSETQ. The V gene end was trimmed by 0 bases and the J gene end by 6 bases; junction bases not matched to a gene: 6. The CDR3 DNA sequence: TGCGCCAGCAGCTTGGGTCTGGGACAGGGCGATGGCTACACCTTC. This translates into CASSLGLGQGDGYTF.

J is TRBJ1-2 and V is TRBV5-1; the D is unclear. The V gene's germline CDR1 is SGHRS and CDR2 YFSETQ. The germline V and J ends were trimmed by 1 base and 2 bases, with 12 bases remaining between them. This CDR3 comprises 15 residues. The CDR3 coding sequence is TGCGCCAGCAGCTTGTACCTGGGCCAGAACTATGGCTACACCTTC. It yields the protein CASSLYLGQNYGYTF.

The chain joins TRBV5-1 to TRBJ1-1; the D is unclear. Germline V lookup: CDR1 SGHRS, CDR2 YFSETQ. Between the trimmed V and J ends, which lost 4 bases and 0 bases, there was a span of 7 bases. The CDR3 is 13 residues long. The CDR3 DNA follows: TGCGCCAGCAGCGGGAGCTTGAACACTGAAGCTTTCTTT. Its protein product is CASSGSLNTEAFF.

This clone was picked up one time. The rearrangement uses TRBV5-5 and TRBJ2-2; possibly TRBD2 for D (5 bases). Germline V gives CDR1 SGHKS, CDR2 YYEKEE (reference sequence). Between the trimmed V and J ends, which lost 2 bases and 8 bases, there was a span of 16 bases. CDR3 length equals 15 residues. The CDR3 loop reads CASSLKTTPDGELFF. The CDR3 coding sequence is TGTGCCAGCAGCTTAAAGACTACCCCGGATGGGGAGCTGTTTTTT. Full variable domain (outside the CDR3, taken from reference TRBV5-5 and TRBJ2-2): DAGVTQSPTHLIKTRGQQVTLRCSPISGHKSVSWYQQVLGQGPQFIFQYYEKEERGRGNFPDRFSARQFPNYSSELNVNALLLGDSALYLCASSLKTTPDGELFFGEGSRLTVL.

The V gene is TRBV5-1, the J gene TRBJ1-6; D might be TRBD1 (5 bases). This CDR3 comprises 15 residues. The germline V and J ends were trimmed by 4 bases and 8 bases, with 16 bases remaining between them. Germline lookup yields CDR1 SGHRS and CDR2 YFSETQ. CDR3: CASSPGGDGHSPLHF. Here the CDR3 DNA reads TGCGCCAGCAGCCCGGGGGGTGATGGGCATTCACCCCTCCACTTT.

The genes are TRBV11-3 and TRBJ2-1; perhaps TRBD1 as D (5 bases). CDR1 and CDR2 (germline): SGHNT, YENEEA. V was shortened by 5 bases and J by 2 bases, with 13 bases between the two germline ends. There are 15 residues in the CDR3. The CDR3 coding sequence is TGTGCCAGCAGCCCAAGACAGATTGCCTACAATGAGCAGTTCTTC. Its protein is CASSPRQIAYNEQFF.

The genes are TRBV28 and TRBJ2-7; D call uncertain. The length of the CDR3 is 13 residues. Trimming removed 3 bases from V and 3 bases from J, with 9 bases in between. CDR1 is MDHEN, CDR2 SYDVKM, per germline. CDR3 residues: CASSFLAGYEQYF. CDR3 sequence (DNA): TGTGCCAGCAGTTTTTTGGCTGGCTACGAGCAGTACTTC.

This clone was observed once. V usage is TRBV7-3 and J usage is TRBJ2-2, with D tentatively TRBD2 (5 bases). V lost 1 base, J lost 5 bases, and 20 bases lay in between. Germline V gives CDR1 SGHTA, CDR2 FQGTGA. The CDR3 has 18 residues. The CDR3 spells CASSLNSLASKRTGELFF. In DNA form, the CDR3 reads TGTGCCAGCAGCTTAAATTCCCTAGCCTCTAAGAGGACCGGGGAGCTGTTTTTT.

J is TRBJ2-7 and V is TRBV7-2, with 14 bases matching TRBD2. CDR3 length: 15 residues. Looked up from germline, CDR1 is SGHTA and CDR2 is FQGNSA. V was pared by 5 bases and J by 5 bases, with 5 bases of the junction left unmatched. In DNA, the CDR3 is TGTGCCAGCAGCGTCGGGACTAGCGGGAGCGACGAGCAGTACTTC. Protein sequence: CASSVGTSGSDEQYF.

V and J are TRBV7-8 and TRBJ1-1; perhaps TRBD1 as D (5 bases). CDR3 length: 14 amino acids. Germline V lookup: CDR1 SGHVS, CDR2 FQNEAQ. The V gene lost 5 bases and the J gene lost 7 bases, with 17 bases spanning the gap. CDR3 loop: CASSPTNGALEAFF. The CDR3 region has the DNA TGTGCCAGCAGCCCTACCAACGGGGCCCTTGAAGCTTTCTTT.

V gene TRBV10-3 combines with J gene TRBJ1-4, with D possibly TRBD1 on 5 matching bases. The CDR3 has 14 residues. Per the germline V gene, CDR1 is ENHRY and CDR2 is SYGVKD. Trimming removed 8 bases from V and 0 bases from J, with 10 bases in between. For the CDR3, the DNA is TGTGCCATCGCCCCGGGACCAACTAATGAAAAACTGTTTTTT. Amino acids: CAIAPGPTNEKLFF.

A single count supports this clone. V gene TRBV6-1 combines with J gene TRBJ1-2, with TRBD1 matching 7 bases. The CDR3 runs to 14 residues. CDR1 and CDR2 from the germline V gene are MNHNS and SASEGT. V was clipped by 7 bases and J by 2 bases; unmatched bases: 7. The CDR3 coding sequence is TGTGCCAGCACCAGTCACAGGGGAAACTATGGCTACACCTTC. It codes for CASTSHRGNYGYTF.

The chain couples TRBV5-1 to TRBJ2-1; D is ambiguous. V lost 2 bases and J 10 bases, leaving 7 bases between the germline ends. This CDR3 spans 11 amino acids. Germline assignment: CDR1 SGHRS and CDR2 YFSETQ. The CDR3 DNA sequence: TGCGCCAGCAGCTTTCTTAACGAGCAGTTCTTC. It encodes CASSFLNEQFF.

The chain is built from TRBV2 and TRBJ2-7, with 9 bases identical to TRBD1. This CDR3 has 17 residues. Germline V gene lookup returns CDR1 SNHLY and CDR2 FYNNEI. Trimming took 3 bases from V and 0 from J; bases not matched to a gene: 9. The CDR3 nucleotides are TGTGCCAGCAGTGACGTGTGGGGGACAGGGAGCTCCTACGAGCAGTACTTC. Its protein product is CASSDVWGTGSSYEQYF.

The V gene is TRBV27, the J gene TRBJ1-1; tentative D call: TRBD1 (6 bases). The length of the CDR3 is 15 residues. V was shortened by 7 bases and J by 0 bases, with 15 bases between the two germline ends. Germline CDR1 MNHEY, CDR2 SMNVEV (reference sequence). CDR3 loop: CASNPGGHMNTEAFF. CDR3 DNA: TGTGCCAGCAACCCCGGGGGACATATGAACACTGAAGCTTTCTTT.

The V gene is TRBV5-4, the J gene TRBJ2-1, with 14 bases matching TRBD2. Germline V CDR1 and CDR2: SGHNT, YYREEE (reference sequence). This CDR3 has 16 amino acids. V lost 0 bases and J lost 9; bases outside the gene matches: 5. The CDR3 region is CASSLATSGRASEQFF. CDR3 nucleotide sequence: TGTGCCAGCAGCTTGGCGACTAGCGGGAGGGCCAGTGAGCAGTTCTTC.

The chain recombines TRBV28 with TRBJ2-7, with D perhaps being TRBD1 or TRBD2 (5 bases each). The length of the CDR3 is 16 residues. Deletions cut 5 bases from V and 2 bases from J, with 19 bases between. Germline lookup yields CDR1 MDHEN and CDR2 SYDVKM. The CDR3 nucleotides read TGTGCCAGCAGTGCTCCGGGACGCACAGATCCCTACGAGCAGTACTTC. Translated: CASSAPGRTDPYEQYF.

This chain connects TRBV9 to TRBJ2-5; D is unclear. The germline V and J ends were trimmed by 4 bases and 1 base, with 11 bases remaining between them. Looked up from germline, CDR1 is SGDLS and CDR2 is YYNGEE. The CDR3 is 14 amino acids. In DNA, the CDR3 is TGTGCCAGCAGCCTCGAGGTCCCCCAAGAGACCCAGTACTTC. Translated: CASSLEVPQETQYF.